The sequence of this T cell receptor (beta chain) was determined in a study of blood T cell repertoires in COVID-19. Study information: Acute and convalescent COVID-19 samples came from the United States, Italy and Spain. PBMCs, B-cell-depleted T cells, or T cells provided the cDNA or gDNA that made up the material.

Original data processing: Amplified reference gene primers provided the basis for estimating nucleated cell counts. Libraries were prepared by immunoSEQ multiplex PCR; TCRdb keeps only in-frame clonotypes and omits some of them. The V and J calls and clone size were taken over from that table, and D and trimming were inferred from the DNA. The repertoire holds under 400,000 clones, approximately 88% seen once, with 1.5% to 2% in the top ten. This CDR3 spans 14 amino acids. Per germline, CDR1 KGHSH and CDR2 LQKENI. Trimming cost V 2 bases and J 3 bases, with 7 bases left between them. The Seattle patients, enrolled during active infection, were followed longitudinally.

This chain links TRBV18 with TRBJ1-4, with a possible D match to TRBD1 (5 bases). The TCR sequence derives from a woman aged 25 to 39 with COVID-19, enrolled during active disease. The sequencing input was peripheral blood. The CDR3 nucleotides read TGTGCCAGCTCACCAGAGACAGCTAATGAAAAACTGTTTTTT. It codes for CASSPETANEKLFF.